This passage covers 12 T cell receptor beta chains from one sample sequenced in a study of shared clonotypes between healthy human individuals. The naive CD8 fraction comprised CD45RO-negative cells positively selected for CCR7 and excluded terminally differentiated effector memory CD45RA+ cells. Method: immunoSEQ multiplex PCR; TCRdb's copy keeps in-frame clones and lacks some. The profile shows about 1,900,000 clones, about 95% of them singletons. The sample was naive CD8+ T cells sorted from blood. These receptors came from a man between 18 and 29 years old in good health.

The rearrangement joins TRBV10-1 to TRBJ2-2, with TRBD2 matching over 11 bases. Per the germline V gene, CDR1 is WNHNN and CDR2 is SYGVQD (reference sequence). V dropped 3 bases and J dropped 6; count of bases not matched to a gene: 6. This CDR3 is built from 16 residues. CDR3 in amino acids: CASSDSLAGGSGELFF. In nucleotides, the CDR3 is TGCGCCAGCAGTGATAGTCTAGCGGGAGGTTCCGGGGAGCTGTTTTTT.

Points on this clone: Distinct nucleotide sequences in the sample also encode this CDR3. V gene TRBV11-3 combines with J gene TRBJ2-1, with a weak D call TRBD2 (6 bases). CDR3 length: 15 amino acids. V dropped 0 bases and J dropped 1 base, with 7 bases sitting between them. Germline CDR1 SGHNT, CDR2 YENEEA. This CDR3 reads CASSLDGGSYNEQFF. The CDR3 DNA sequence: TGTGCCAGCAGCTTAGATGGGGGGTCCTACAATGAGCAGTTCTTC.

Turning to this clone: The sample contains more than one DNA sequence encoding this CDR3. The rearrangement joins TRBV7-9 to TRBJ2-7; TRBD2 matches at 9 bases. This CDR3 is 14 amino acids long. Per the germline V gene, CDR1 is SEHNR and CDR2 is FQNEAQ (reference sequence). Trimming cost V 1 base and J 2 bases; bases outside gene matches: 0. In DNA, the CDR3 is TGTGCCAGCAGCTTAGTAGCGGGAGCCTACGAGCAGTACTTC. Its translation is CASSLVAGAYEQYF.

This sequence joins TRBV9 and TRBJ2-5, with TRBD2 identical over 7 bases. CDR1 and CDR2 from the germline V gene are SGDLS and YYNGEE. The V segment lost 3 bases and the J segment 4 bases; nucleotides outside the gene matches: 12. The CDR3 spans 16 residues. The CDR3 here is CASSGQGGGSRETQYF. The CDR3 DNA follows: TGTGCCAGCAGCGGCCAGGGAGGCGGGAGTAGAGAGACCCAGTACTTC.

The chain employs TRBV5-1 and TRBJ2-7; the match to TRBD2 covers 10 bases. V shed 5 bases, J shed 0 bases, and the junction held 2 bases outside the gene matches. The CDR3 runs to 14 residues. In germline, CDR1 is SGHRS, CDR2 YFSETQ. CDR3 DNA: TGCGCCAGCAGGTCTAGCGGGAGCTCCTACGAGCAGTACTTC. The encoded protein is CASRSSGSSYEQYF.

The V call is TRBV28, the J call TRBJ2-7, with D perhaps given as TRBD1 or TRBD2 (5 bases each). The germline V and J ends were trimmed by 2 bases and 7 bases, with 18 bases remaining between them. The CDR3 length is 15 residues. The germline CDR1 and CDR2 sequences are MDHEN and SYDVKM. CDR3 DNA sequence: TGTGCCAGCAGTTTAAGGGGTGCGCCACCGGGGGAGCAGTACTTC. Translating it yields CASSLRGAPPGEQYF.

This chain joins TRBV19 and TRBJ2-3; D is unresolved. Germline V gene sequence: CDR1 LNHDA, CDR2 SQIVND (reference sequence). V was cut by 1 base and J by 7 bases, with 21 bases left in between. This CDR3 has 17 amino acids. The CDR3 DNA is TGTGCCAGTAGTATAGCAAGGGTCGACGGTGGCATGAATACGCAGTATTTT. The encoded protein is CASSIARVDGGMNTQYF.

As concerns this clone: The same CDR3 also results from other DNA sequences found in this sample. V and J are TRBV7-9 and TRBJ1-3; D ambiguous. The germline V gene has CDR1 SEHNR and CDR2 FQNEAQ (reference sequence). Trimming took off 0 bases at V and 0 bases at J, with 3 bases between the two ends. This CDR3 is 14 amino acids long. The CDR3 DNA follows: TGTGCCAGCAGCTTAGCCTACTCTGGAAACACCATATATTTT. This codes for CASSLAYSGNTIYF.

V is TRBV7-8 and J is TRBJ2-7, with D possibly being TRBD1 (5 bases). The germline CDR1 and CDR2 sequences are SGHVS and FQNEAQ. With 5 bases removed from V and 2 bases from J, the gap between germline ends came to 13 bases. The CDR3 sequence is 14 residues long. CDR3 sequence: CASSLDPRAYEQYF. The CDR3 DNA reads as TGTGCCAGCAGCCTTGACCCCAGGGCCTACGAGCAGTACTTC.

On this clone: The same CDR3 arises from other DNA sequences in this sample as well. The chain's CDR3 is CASSPGSYEQYF. CDR3 coding DNA: TGTGCCAGCTCCCCCGGATCCTACGAGCAGTACTTC. This rearrangement joins TRBV18 to TRBJ2-7; D gene ambiguous. Trimming removed 6 bases at V and 1 base at J, with 7 bases between. Germline V CDR1 and CDR2: KGHSH, LQKENI. The CDR3 loop spans 12 amino acids.

This chain links TRBV12-5 with TRBJ2-3, with D tentatively TRBD1 or TRBD2 (5 bases each). V was trimmed by 3 bases and J by 2 bases, leaving 15 bases between them. The CDR3 is made up of 16 amino acids. Germline assignment: CDR1 LGHNT and CDR2 FRNRAP. For the CDR3, the DNA is TGTGCTAGTGGTTTTGTGACCTCGGGGCCCACAGATACGCAGTATTTT. It specifies CASGFVTSGPTDTQYF.

The chain is built from TRBV7-9 and TRBJ2-7; the D is unclear. V was pared by 8 bases and J by 4 bases, with 18 bases between. The germline V gene encodes CDR1 SEHNR and CDR2 FQNEAQ (reference sequence). The CDR3 totals 14 residues. CDR3 region: CASAPVQTDYEQYF. CDR3 bases: TGTGCCAGCGCCCCCGTTCAAACGGATTACGAGCAGTACTTC.